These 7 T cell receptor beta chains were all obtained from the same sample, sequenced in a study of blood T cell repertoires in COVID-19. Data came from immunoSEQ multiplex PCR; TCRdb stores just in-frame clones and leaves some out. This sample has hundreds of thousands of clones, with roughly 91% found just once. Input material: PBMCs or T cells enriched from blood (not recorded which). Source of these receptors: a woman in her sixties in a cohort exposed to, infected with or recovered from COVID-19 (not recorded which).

The CDR3 nucleotides read TGTGCCACCGGGACTAGCGGGAGGGCACTAGATGAGCAGTTCTTC. Translated, it gives CATGTSGRALDEQFF. This chain links TRBV19 with TRBJ2-1, with 16 bases identical to TRBD2. Germline CDR1 and CDR2: LNHDA and SQIVND (reference sequence). The CDR3 has 15 residues. With 10 bases clipped from V and 8 bases from J, the junction kept 8 bases outside the gene matches.

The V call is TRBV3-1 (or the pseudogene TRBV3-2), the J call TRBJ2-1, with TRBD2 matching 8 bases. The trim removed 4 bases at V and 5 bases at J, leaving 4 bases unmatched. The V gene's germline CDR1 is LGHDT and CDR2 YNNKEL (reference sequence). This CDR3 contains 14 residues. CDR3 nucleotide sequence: TGTGCCAGCAGCCTCAGCGGGAGCCACAATGAGCAGTTCTTC. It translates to CASSLSGSHNEQFF.

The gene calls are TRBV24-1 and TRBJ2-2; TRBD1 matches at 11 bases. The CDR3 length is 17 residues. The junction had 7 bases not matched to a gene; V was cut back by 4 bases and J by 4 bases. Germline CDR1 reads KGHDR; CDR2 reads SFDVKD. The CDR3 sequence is CATSDPGQGGITGELFF. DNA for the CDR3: TGTGCCACCAGTGACCCGGGACAGGGGGGTATCACCGGGGAGCTGTTTTTT.

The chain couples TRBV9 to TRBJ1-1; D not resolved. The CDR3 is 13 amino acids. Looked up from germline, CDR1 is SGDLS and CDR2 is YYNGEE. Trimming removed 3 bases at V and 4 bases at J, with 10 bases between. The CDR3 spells CASSAPGGTEAFF. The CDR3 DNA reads TGTGCCAGCAGCGCCCCAGGAGGCACTGAAGCTTTCTTT.

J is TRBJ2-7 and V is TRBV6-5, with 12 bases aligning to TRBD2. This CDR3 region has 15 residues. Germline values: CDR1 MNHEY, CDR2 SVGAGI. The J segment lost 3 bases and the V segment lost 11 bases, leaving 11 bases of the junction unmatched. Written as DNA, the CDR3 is TGTGCCTCCCGACTTCAGACTAGCGGGAGCTACGAGCAGTACTTC. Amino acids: CASRLQTSGSYEQYF.

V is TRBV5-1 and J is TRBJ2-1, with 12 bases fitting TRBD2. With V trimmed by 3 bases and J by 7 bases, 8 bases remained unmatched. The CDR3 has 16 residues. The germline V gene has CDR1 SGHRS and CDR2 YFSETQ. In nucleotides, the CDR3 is TGCGCCAGCAGCTGGGCGGGACTAGCGGGCGGAAATGAGCAGTTCTTC. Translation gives CASSWAGLAGGNEQFF.

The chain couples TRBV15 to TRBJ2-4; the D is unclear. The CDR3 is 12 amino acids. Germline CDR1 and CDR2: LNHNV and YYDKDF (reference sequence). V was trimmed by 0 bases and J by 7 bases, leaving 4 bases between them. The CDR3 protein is CATSREENIQYF. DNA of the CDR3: TGTGCCACCAGCAGAGAAGAGAACATTCAGTACTTC.